These 17 T cell receptor beta chains were sequenced from one sample in a study of T cell responses to AZD1222 COVID-19 vaccine. Sequencing used immunoSEQ multiplex PCR; TCRdb keeps in-frame clones, though not all of them. This table holds roughly 90,000 clones, roughly 89% found once. Sequencing was performed on peripheral blood, taken 28 days after the second AZD1222 dose. The receptors derive from an adult who received the AZD1222 COVID-19 vaccine.

The chain uses TRBV10-3 and TRBJ2-1, with no clear D. The CDR3 is 16 residues long. The V and J ends lost 4 bases and 0 bases respectively, with 13 bases between them. Germline V gene sequence: CDR1 ENHRY, CDR2 SYGVKD. The CDR3 sequence: CAISGHPESSYNEQFF. CDR3 DNA sequence: TGTGCCATCAGTGGCCATCCAGAGAGCTCCTACAATGAGCAGTTCTTC.

This clone showed up just once. V gene TRBV6-2 or TRBV6-3 combines with J gene TRBJ1-2, with TRBD1 matching 8 bases. After removal of 4 bases from V and 2 bases from J, the junction contained 6 bases not matched to a gene. Per the germline V gene, CDR1 is MNHEY and CDR2 is SVGEGT. The CDR3 is 15 residues long. The CDR3 nucleotides are TGTGCCAGCAGTTCGGGACAGGCACTCAACTATGGCTACACCTTC. As protein: CASSSGQALNYGYTF.

V usage is TRBV4-2 and J usage is TRBJ2-4; D is unclear. The germline gives CDR1 LGHNA, CDR2 YNFKEQ. Trimming shortened V by 0 bases and J by 1 base, and 10 bases separated the two germline ends. This CDR3 comprises 16 residues. CDR3 region: CASSQDWPGAKNIQYF. In DNA form, the CDR3 reads TGTGCCAGCAGCCAAGATTGGCCGGGCGCCAAAAACATTCAGTACTTC.

V usage is TRBV7-2 and J usage is TRBJ2-7, with D maybe TRBD1 (5 bases). Germline values: CDR1 SGHTA, CDR2 FQGNSA. The V gene lost 2 bases and the J gene lost 7 bases, with 21 bases spanning the gap. The CDR3 length is 16 residues. The CDR3: CASSLLFMTEVSEQYF. CDR3 DNA: TGTGCCAGCAGCTTACTTTTTATGACAGAGGTTAGTGAGCAGTACTTC.

This clone was observed a handful of times. The chain recombines TRBV4-3 with TRBJ2-1, with D perhaps TRBD2 (6 bases). Trimming removed 0 bases at V and 9 bases at J, with 15 bases between. CDR3 length: 15 amino acids. Germline V gene lookup returns CDR1 LGHNA and CDR2 YSLEER. This chain's CDR3 is CASSQEYAGSAEQFF. CDR3 nucleotide sequence: TGCGCCAGCAGCCAAGAGTACGCGGGATCGGCTGAGCAGTTCTTC.

This chain joins TRBV13 and TRBJ2-3; no reliable D call. The CDR3 extends over 13 amino acids. The germline V and J ends were trimmed by 0 bases and 2 bases, with 3 bases remaining between them. Germline CDR1 PRHDT, CDR2 FYEKMQ (reference sequence). The CDR3 nucleotides read TGTGCCAGCAGCTTAGGAGCCACAGATACGCAGTATTTT. It encodes CASSLGATDTQYF.

J is TRBJ2-7 and V is TRBV2; TRBD2 matches 10 bases. CDR3 length equals 15 residues. V shed 4 bases, J shed 2 bases, and the junction held 5 bases outside the gene matches. Germline CDR1 is SNHLY and CDR2 is FYNNEI. DNA for the CDR3: TGTGCCAGCAGTGCCGGGACTAGCGAGACCTACGAGCAGTACTTC. Encoded protein: CASSAGTSETYEQYF.

This chain joins TRBV5-4 and TRBJ2-2; D is possibly TRBD1 or TRBD2 (6 bases each). The V and J ends lost 4 bases and 5 bases respectively, with 18 bases between them. The CDR3 sequence is 16 residues long. Looked up from germline, CDR1 is SGHNT and CDR2 is YYREEE (reference sequence). This CDR3 is CASSHPSGALTGELFF. As DNA, the CDR3 is TGTGCCAGCAGCCACCCTTCGGGGGCACTAACCGGGGAGCTGTTTTTT. Combining the CDR3 with reference TRBV5-4 and TRBJ2-2 gives the whole variable domain ETGVTQSPTHLIKTRGQQVTLRCSSQSGHNTVSWYQQALGQGPQFIFQYYREEENGRGNFPPRFSGLQFPNYSSELNVNALELDDSALYLCASSHPSGALTGELFFGEGSRLTVL.

The chain combines TRBV27 with TRBJ1-5; TRBD1 aligns across 8 bases. The CDR3 runs to 13 residues. The trim removed 5 bases at V and 6 bases at J, leaving 3 bases unmatched. Germline CDR1 and CDR2: MNHEY and SMNVEV (reference sequence). CDR3 bases: TGTGCCAGCAGTGGGACAGGAGTTCAGCCCCAGCATTTT. Translated: CASSGTGVQPQHF.

The rearrangement uses TRBV7-8 and TRBJ2-5, with D possibly being TRBD2 (6 bases). Per the germline V gene, CDR1 is SGHVS and CDR2 is FQNEAQ. The CDR3 consists of 13 residues. V was pared by 3 bases and J by 5 bases, with 10 bases between. CDR3 residues: CASSLEGAETQYF. The CDR3 nucleotides read TGTGCCAGCAGCTTGGAGGGAGCCGAGACCCAGTACTTC. The full variable domain, completed using reference TRBV7-8 and TRBJ2-5, is GAGVSQSPRYKVAKRGQDVALRCDPISGHVSLFWYQQALGQGPEFLTYFQNEAQLDKSGLPSDRFFAERPEGSVSTLKIQRTQQEDSAVYLCASSLEGAETQYFGPGTRLLVL.

The chain combines TRBV5-6 with TRBJ2-5, with 10 bases aligning to TRBD1. The V gene end was trimmed by 2 bases and the J gene end by 3 bases; junction bases not matched to a gene: 1. CDR3 size: 14 residues. The germline gives CDR1 SGHDT, CDR2 YYEEEE. The CDR3 DNA follows: TGTGCCAGCAGCTTTGGGACAGGGGAAGAGACCCAGTACTTC. Its protein product is CASSFGTGEETQYF.

This clone has more than one count but fewer than ten. The CDR3 DNA follows: TGTGCCAGCAGCTTTCCCGGGGGCCACACGGGAAGCCCAGCTTTCTTT. This gives the protein CASSFPGGHTGSPAFF. This chain connects TRBV5-5 to TRBJ1-1; D perhaps matches TRBD1 (6 bases). Trimming removed 2 bases from V and 10 bases from J, with 24 bases in between. CDR3 length: 16 amino acids. Germline V lookup: CDR1 SGHKS, CDR2 YYEKEE (reference sequence). The whole variable domain, remainder taken from reference TRBV5-5 and TRBJ1-1, is DAGVTQSPTHLIKTRGQQVTLRCSPISGHKSVSWYQQVLGQGPQFIFQYYEKEERGRGNFPDRFSARQFPNYSSELNVNALLLGDSALYLCASSFPGGHTGSPAFFGQGTRLTVV.

J is TRBJ1-1 and V is TRBV5-4; D is undetermined. There are 15 residues in the CDR3. V shed 4 bases and J shed 2 bases, with 15 bases lying between them. Germline loops: CDR1 SGHNT, CDR2 YYREEE (reference sequence). CDR3 nucleotide sequence: TGTGCCAGCAGCCAGAGGCGTCACAGCAACACTGAAGCTTTCTTT. Translated: CASSQRRHSNTEAFF.

The CDR3, as DNA: TGTGCCAGCAGCGGTACAGGTGTTGTAGCTTTCTTT. This gives the protein CASSGTGVVAFF. The chain is built from TRBV9 and TRBJ1-1, with a possible D match to TRBD1 (5 bases). Looked up from germline, CDR1 is SGDLS and CDR2 is YYNGEE. V was trimmed by 3 bases and J by 10 bases, leaving 13 bases between them. The CDR3 has 12 amino acids. The full variable domain, rest sourced from reference TRBV9 and TRBJ1-1, is DSGVTQTPKHLITATGQRVTLRCSPRSGDLSVYWYQQSLDQGLQFLIQYYNGEERAKGNILERFSAQQFPDLHSELNLSSLELGDSALYFCASSGTGVVAFFGQGTRLTVV.

This clone came up once. The V and J genes are TRBV19 and TRBJ1-1; maybe TRBD1 (5 bases). Germline V gives CDR1 LNHDA, CDR2 SQIVND (reference sequence). The CDR3 has 15 amino acids. V shed 3 bases and J shed 0 bases, with 11 bases lying between them. In nucleotides, the CDR3 is TGTGCCAGTAGTATTCCAGGGTATTTGAACACTGAAGCTTTCTTT. Translated: CASSIPGYLNTEAFF.

The genes are TRBV10-1 and TRBJ1-6; D uncertain. The germline V gene encodes CDR1 WNHNN and CDR2 SYGVQD (reference sequence). The CDR3 runs 14 residues. V was cut by 7 bases and J by 6 bases, with 13 bases left in between. CDR3 region: CASTPRRLNSPLHF. The DNA for the CDR3 is TGCGCCAGCACCCCAAGGAGGCTTAATTCACCCCTCCACTTT.

The CDR3 region has the DNA TGTGCCAGCAGTTCGGTCGTCAGCTCCTACAATGAGCAGTTCTTC. As protein: CASSSVVSSYNEQFF. The chain recombines TRBV28 with TRBJ2-1, with no clear D. From germline, CDR1 is MDHEN and CDR2 SYDVKM. The V end lost 4 bases, the J end lost 0 bases, and 10 bases lay between the germline ends. There are 15 residues in the CDR3.